This T cell receptor beta chain was observed in a study of T-cell memory formation after mild COVID-19. On the study more broadly: TCR clusters mostly belonged to single donors.

Germline loops: CDR1 SGHKS, CDR2 YYEKEE (reference sequence). Trimming removed 4 bases from V and 6 bases from J, with 18 bases in between. CDR3 length: 15 residues. MiXCR, applied by TCRdb to the 5' RACE reads, yields one record per CDR3 protein. Of about 200,000 distinct CDR3 sequences in the sample, 16% were seen once. With regard to this clonotype: Its antigen is not known.

Findings of the study overall: Memory from before infection featured some responding clones, which suggests cross-reactive memory joined.

Sequencing was performed on PBMCs or a T cell subset sorted from them (not recorded which). The chain employs TRBV5-5 and TRBJ2-3; no reliable D call. This receptor was obtained from an adult woman who had mild COVID-19 (a few samples of this study predate the infection). Cell type and time point are not known. CDR3 in amino acids: CASSLKQPTIDTQYF. The CDR3 nucleotides read TGTGCCAGCAGCCTGAAGCAGCCTACCATCGATACGCAGTATTTT.